This T cell receptor beta chain came from a study of blood T cell repertoires in COVID-19. Whole-study context: The samples span acute and convalescent COVID-19 from the United States, Italy and Spain. PBMCs, B-cell-depleted T cells, or T cells were the source of the cDNA or gDNA that made up the material.

Study processing details: Reference gene primer amplification gave nucleated cell count estimates. Libraries were prepared by immunoSEQ multiplex PCR; TCRdb keeps only in-frame clonotypes and omits some of them. Clonal size and the V and J genes are those of that table, whereas D and trimming came from the DNA. The sample lists roughly 300,000 clones, around 90% seen once, with roughly 9% in the top ten. The ends lost 4 bases at V and 4 bases at J; junction bases unmatched: 7. Germline CDR1 is SGHNT and CDR2 is YYREEE (reference sequence). The CDR3 has 14 residues. V and J are TRBV5-4 and TRBJ2-7; TRBD1 matches 8 bases. This TCR was recovered from a young man with active or convalescent COVID-19. Sequenced input: peripheral blood. CDR3 sequence: CASSRRDRFYEQYF. The CDR3 DNA sequence: TGTGCCAGCAGCCGCCGGGACAGGTTTTACGAGCAGTACTTC.